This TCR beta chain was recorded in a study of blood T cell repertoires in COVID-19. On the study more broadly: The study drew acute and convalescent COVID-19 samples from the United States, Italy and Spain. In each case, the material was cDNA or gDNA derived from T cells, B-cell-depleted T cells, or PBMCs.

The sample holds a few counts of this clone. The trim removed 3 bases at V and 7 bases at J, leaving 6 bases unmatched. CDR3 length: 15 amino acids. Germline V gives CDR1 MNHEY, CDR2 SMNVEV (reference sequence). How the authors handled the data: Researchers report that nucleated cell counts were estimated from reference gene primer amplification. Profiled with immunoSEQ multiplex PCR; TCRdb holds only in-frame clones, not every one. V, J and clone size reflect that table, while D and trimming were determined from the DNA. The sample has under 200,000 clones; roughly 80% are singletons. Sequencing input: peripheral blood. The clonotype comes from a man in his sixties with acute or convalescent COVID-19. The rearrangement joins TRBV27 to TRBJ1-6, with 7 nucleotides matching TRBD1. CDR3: CASSFSGTVNSPLHF. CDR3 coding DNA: TGTGCCAGCAGTTTTTCCGGGACAGTCAATTCACCCCTCCACTTT.